The 32 T cell receptor beta chains reported below all come from one sample, sequenced in a study of B cell selection in AIRE deficiency. Sequencing used immunoSEQ multiplex PCR; TCRdb keeps in-frame clones, though not all of them. The sample gives under 3,500 clones, about 79% of which show up once; roughly 3.5% is in the top ten. Sorted regulatory T cells were CD4-positive, CD25-high and CD127-low or negative. Specimen: Tregs sorted from PBMCs. The receptors shown here come from a human donor with AIRE deficiency.

This sequence joins TRBV29-1 and TRBJ2-7; no definite D call. The closer fit of TRBJ2-5 to the DNA end suggests the J call may be wrong. From germline, CDR1 is SQVTM and CDR2 ANQGSEA. The CDR3 spans 12 residues. The CDR3 nucleotides are TGCAGCGTTGGAAGAGTGGGTGAGACCCAGTACTTC. The encoded protein is CSVGRVGETQYF.

The rearrangement links TRBV5-1 to TRBJ2-1; perhaps TRBD2 as D (5 bases). Germline CDR1 SGHRS, CDR2 YFSETQ. The CDR3 loop spans 15 amino acids. The V end lost 5 bases, the J end lost 6 bases, and 18 bases lay between the germline ends. The CDR3 spells CASRLQHGGLNEQFF. As DNA, the CDR3 is TGCGCCAGCAGGCTACAACACGGAGGACTCAATGAGCAGTTCTTC.

This chain links TRBV7-3 with TRBJ2-3; tentative D call: TRBD2 (6 bases). The length of the CDR3 is 15 residues. The germline V gene has CDR1 SGHTA and CDR2 FQGTGA. V was shortened by 0 bases and J by 0 bases, with 7 bases between the two germline ends. This CDR3 is CASSLTGTSTDTQYF. The CDR3 nucleotides are TGTGCCAGCAGCTTAACCGGGACTAGCACAGATACGCAGTATTTT.

This chain connects TRBV7-2 to TRBJ1-1, with a tentative D call TRBD1 (5 bases). CDR3 size: 15 residues. The ends were cut back, 6 bases at V and 4 bases at J, with 18 bases in the middle. From germline, CDR1 is SGHTA and CDR2 FQGNSA. The CDR3 region is CASSPGAGIGTEAFF. The CDR3, as DNA: TGTGCCAGCAGTCCCGGGGCAGGGATTGGCACTGAAGCTTTCTTT. The whole variable domain, filled in from reference TRBV7-2 and TRBJ1-1, reads GAGVSQSPSNKVTEKGKDVELRCDPISGHTALYWYRQSLGQGLEFLIYFQGNSAPDKSGLPSDRFSAERTGGSVSTLTIQRTQQEDSAVYLCASSPGAGIGTEAFFGQGTRLTVV.

CDR3 DNA: TGTGCCAGCAGCCTCCGGACTAGCGGAGCGAACACCGGGGAGCTGTTTTTT. It is translated as CASSLRTSGANTGELFF. The chain carries TRBV5-6 and TRBJ2-2; 10 bases agree with TRBD2. Losses at the gene ends were 4 bases for V and 0 bases for J; bases not matched to a gene: 6. Germline V gives CDR1 SGHDT, CDR2 YYEEEE. This CDR3 has 17 residues.

The rearrangement links TRBV7-9 to TRBJ2-1; 12 bases align to TRBD2. The germline V gene encodes CDR1 SEHNR and CDR2 FQNEAQ (reference sequence). Germline trimming cut 7 bases from V and 5 bases from J; bases unmatched to any gene: 6. The length of the CDR3 is 15 residues. The CDR3: CASTRLAGVDNEQFF. The CDR3 nucleotides are TGTGCCAGCACCCGACTAGCGGGAGTGGACAATGAGCAGTTCTTC.

This chain links TRBV25-1 with TRBJ2-7; D may be TRBD1 (5 bases). The length of the CDR3 is 13 residues. V was cut by 6 bases and J by 0 bases, with 9 bases left in between. The germline CDR1 and CDR2 sequences are MGHDK and SYGVNS. CDR3 residues: CASRPGNSYEQYF. As DNA, the CDR3 is TGTGCCAGCAGGCCAGGGAACTCCTACGAGCAGTACTTC.

The V gene is TRBV19, the J gene TRBJ2-3, with 10 bases identical to TRBD1. The V segment lost 7 bases and the J segment 3 bases; nucleotides outside the gene matches: 19. The CDR3 loop spans 19 amino acids. Germline CDR1 LNHDA, CDR2 SQIVND (reference sequence). The DNA of the CDR3 is TGTGCCAGTAACCCCCTGGACAGGGGGTTGAGCGGGATGACAGATACGCAGTATTTT. Translating it yields CASNPLDRGLSGMTDTQYF.

This chain uses TRBV5-1 with TRBJ2-3; 10 bases map to TRBD1. The junction had 0 bases not matched to a gene; V was cut back by 0 bases and J by 2 bases. Looked up from germline, CDR1 is SGHRS and CDR2 is YFSETQ. The CDR3 spans 15 residues. CDR3 amino acids: CASSLGQGATDTQYF. CDR3 nucleotide sequence: TGCGCCAGCAGCTTGGGACAGGGGGCCACAGATACGCAGTATTTT.

The chain is built from TRBV19 and TRBJ2-2; TRBD1 aligns across 7 bases. The CDR3 totals 16 residues. From germline, CDR1 is LNHDA and CDR2 SQIVND (reference sequence). J gave up 1 base and V 6 bases, and 8 bases lay outside the gene matches. The CDR3 DNA reads TGTGCCAGTAGAAACCCTGGGACAGTGAACACCGGGGAGCTGTTTTTT. It specifies CASRNPGTVNTGELFF.

This chain uses TRBV5-6 with TRBJ1-1, with D unclear. CDR1 is SGHDT and CDR2 is YYEEEE in the germline V gene. V was cut by 2 bases and J by 5 bases, with 10 bases left in between. This CDR3 region has 13 residues. The CDR3 DNA reads TGTGCCAGCAGCTTATGGGTTGGGACTGAAGCTTTCTTT. Protein product: CASSLWVGTEAFF.

The V and J genes are TRBV19 and TRBJ2-1; D gene uncertain. CDR3 length: 14 residues. Trimming left V 7 bases short and J 5 bases short, with 15 bases between. The V gene's germline CDR1 is LNHDA and CDR2 SQIVND (reference sequence). Here the CDR3 DNA reads TGTGCCAGTACCCCGGACCGAAAACACAATGAGCAGTTCTTC. Protein product: CASTPDRKHNEQFF.

The chain has TRBV2 and TRBJ2-7; no clear D. Looked up from germline, CDR1 is SNHLY and CDR2 is FYNNEI. With 6 bases removed from V and 1 base from J, the gap between germline ends came to 4 bases. CDR3 size: 11 residues. CDR3 coding DNA: TGTGCCAGCAGAGGTTCCTACGAGCAGTACTTC. Residues: CASRGSYEQYF.

The J gene is TRBJ2-7, the V gene TRBV18, with 8 positions matching TRBD2. The CDR3 contains 14 residues. Germline CDR1 reads KGHSH; CDR2 reads LQKENI. Germline trimming cut 6 bases from V and 0 bases from J; bases unmatched to any gene: 4. The CDR3: CASSRGGSSYEQYF. The CDR3 nucleotides are TGTGCCAGCTCCCGGGGGGGGAGCTCCTACGAGCAGTACTTC.

This clone was seen only a few times. The chain employs TRBV5-1 and TRBJ2-7; tentative D call: TRBD2 (5 bases). This CDR3 region has 14 residues. Germline loops: CDR1 SGHRS, CDR2 YFSETQ. Trimming left V 1 base short and J 3 bases short, with 11 bases between. CDR3 coding DNA: TGCGCCAGCAGCTTGATAGCCGGAGGCTACGAGCAGTACTTC. This codes for CASSLIAGGYEQYF. Full variable domain (rest looked up from reference TRBV5-1 and TRBJ2-7): KAGVTQTPRYLIKTRGQQVTLSCSPISGHRSVSWYQQTPGQGLQFLFEYFSETQRNKGNFPGRFSGRQFSNSRSEMNVSTLELGDSALYLCASSLIAGGYEQYFGPGTRLTVT.

The gene calls are TRBV7-2 and TRBJ1-4; no clear D. CDR3 length: 18 residues. Germline V gene data show CDR1 as SGHTA and CDR2 as FQGNSA. V shed 2 bases and J shed 0 bases, with 16 bases lying between them. The CDR3 sequence: CASSLRSQSLATNEKLFF. DNA of the CDR3: TGTGCCAGCAGCTTAAGGTCCCAGAGTCTTGCAACTAATGAAAAACTGTTTTTT.

This clone rates as large. The chain couples TRBV7-2 to TRBJ1-3, with a weak D call TRBD1 (6 bases). Per germline, CDR1 SGHTA and CDR2 FQGNSA. The ends were cut back, 5 bases at V and 4 bases at J, with 9 bases in the middle. The CDR3 length is 13 residues. The CDR3 loop reads CASSVDSGNTIYF. CDR3 nucleotides: TGTGCCAGCAGCGTGGACAGCGGAAACACCATATATTTT. Combining the CDR3 with reference TRBV7-2 and TRBJ1-3 gives the whole variable domain GAGVSQSPSNKVTEKGKDVELRCDPISGHTALYWYRQSLGQGLEFLIYFQGNSAPDKSGLPSDRFSAERTGGSVSTLTIQRTQQEDSAVYLCASSVDSGNTIYFGEGSWLTVV.

The gene calls are TRBV2 and TRBJ2-7; 10 bases agree with TRBD1. The CDR3 totals 14 residues. The ends lost 5 bases at V and 2 bases at J; junction bases unmatched: 3. Germline CDR1 SNHLY, CDR2 FYNNEI. DNA of the CDR3: TGTGCCAGCAGTCGACAGGGGGCTACCTACGAGCAGTACTTC. As protein: CASSRQGATYEQYF.

This chain connects TRBV9 to TRBJ2-1; D might be TRBD2 (6 bases). Trimming stripped 0 bases from V and 3 bases from J, with 13 bases between. The CDR3 is made up of 16 amino acids. Germline V lookup: CDR1 SGDLS, CDR2 YYNGEE. The CDR3 DNA is TGTGCCAGCAGCGTAGGAGGGACTTCCTACTACAATGAGCAGTTCTTC. This encodes CASSVGGTSYYNEQFF.

This clone appeared a single time. The rearrangement links TRBV6-1 to TRBJ2-5; 8 nucleotides line up with TRBD1. The CDR3 covers 17 residues. V trimming: 1 base; J trimming: 5 bases; junction bases outside the gene matches: 12. In germline, CDR1 is MNHNS, CDR2 SASEGT. As DNA, the CDR3 is TGTGCCAGCAGTGAAGACCCAGGGGGCGCATGGAGGGAGACCCAGTACTTC. Protein sequence: CASSEDPGGAWRETQYF.

V is TRBV11-3 and J is TRBJ2-2, with TRBD2 matching 7 bases. Germline V gene lookup returns CDR1 SGHNT and CDR2 YENEEA. The trim removed 7 bases at V and 1 base at J, leaving 3 bases unmatched. The CDR3 loop spans 14 amino acids. CDR3 region: CASIQRGNTGELFF. In nucleotides, the CDR3 is TGTGCCAGCATTCAGCGGGGGAACACCGGGGAGCTGTTTTTT.

This clone was counted a few times. V is TRBV6-1 and J is TRBJ1-2; no firm D call. With 5 bases removed from V and 2 bases from J, the gap between germline ends came to 9 bases. Germline V CDR1 and CDR2: MNHNS, SASEGT. This CDR3 comprises 13 residues. The CDR3 sequence: CASSLTRNYGYTF. CDR3 nucleotide sequence: TGTGCCAGCAGTCTGACTCGGAACTATGGCTACACCTTC.

The chain joins TRBV27 to TRBJ1-1; D is perhaps TRBD1 (6 bases). CDR3 length: 15 residues. V gave up 1 base and J gave up 4 bases, with 13 bases separating them. CDR1 is MNHEY and CDR2 is SMNVEV in the germline V gene (reference sequence). For the CDR3, the DNA is TGTGCCAGCAGTTTATGGTCAGGGGAAAGCACTGAAGCTTTCTTT. Protein sequence: CASSLWSGESTEAFF.

The V call is TRBV5-6, the J call TRBJ1-2, with 7 bases matching TRBD1. The CDR3 is 14 amino acids. Germline V CDR1 and CDR2: SGHDT, YYEEEE. V trimming: 3 bases; J trimming: 2 bases; junction bases outside the gene matches: 4. For the CDR3, the DNA is TGTGCCAGCAGCTCCCTGGGACAGAACTATGGCTACACCTTC. Its translation is CASSSLGQNYGYTF.

CDR3 sequence: CASSLGLAGGFYEQYF. DNA of the CDR3: TGTGCCAGCAGCTTGGGACTAGCGGGAGGTTTTTACGAGCAGTACTTC. V usage is TRBV5-4 and J usage is TRBJ2-7; 13 positions match TRBD2. The junction had 4 bases not matched to a gene; V was cut back by 0 bases and J by 4 bases. The CDR3 contains 16 residues. The V gene's germline CDR1 is SGHNT and CDR2 YYREEE (reference sequence).

The rearrangement links TRBV7-2 to TRBJ2-1, with 7 bases lining up with TRBD1. The J segment lost 3 bases and the V segment lost 7 bases, leaving 12 bases of the junction unmatched. Germline V gene lookup returns CDR1 SGHTA and CDR2 FQGNSA. The CDR3 totals 16 residues. In DNA, the CDR3 is TGTGCCAGCACCAACTCCTGGACAGGCTTCTACAATGAGCAGTTCTTC. It translates to CASTNSWTGFYNEQFF.

The rearrangement links TRBV5-4 to TRBJ2-7; 9 bases are shared with TRBD1. Germline loops: CDR1 SGHNT, CDR2 YYREEE (reference sequence). The length of the CDR3 is 15 residues. V lost 4 bases and J lost 0; bases outside the gene matches: 5. Here the CDR3 DNA reads TGTGCCAGCAGCCTAGGGACAGGGAGCTCCTACGAGCAGTACTTC. Translated: CASSLGTGSSYEQYF. Based on the CDR3 plus reference TRBV5-4 and TRBJ2-7, the full variable domain is ETGVTQSPTHLIKTRGQQVTLRCSSQSGHNTVSWYQQALGQGPQFIFQYYREEENGRGNFPPRFSGLQFPNYSSELNVNALELDDSALYLCASSLGTGSSYEQYFGPGTRLTVT.

The rearrangement uses TRBV29-1 and TRBJ1-3; 7 bases agree with TRBD1. The CDR3 length is 13 residues. Germline CDR1 is SQVTM and CDR2 is ANQGSEA. The V segment lost 6 bases and the J segment 2 bases; nucleotides outside the gene matches: 4. The CDR3 protein is CSVSTGAGNTIYF. CDR3 nucleotide sequence: TGCAGCGTATCCACAGGGGCTGGAAACACCATATATTTT.

The chain has TRBV9 and TRBJ2-3; TRBD2 is a possible D gene (7 bases). This CDR3 has 15 amino acids. CDR1 SGDLS and CDR2 YYNGEE come from the germline V gene. Trimming took off 4 bases at V and 1 base at J, with 13 bases between the two ends. This chain's CDR3 is CASSPRGGGTDTQYF. The DNA for the CDR3 is TGTGCCAGCAGCCCAAGGGGGGGTGGCACAGATACGCAGTATTTT.

This chain links TRBV11-2 with TRBJ2-7; D is perhaps TRBD2 (6 bases). Germline CDR1 is SGHAT and CDR2 is FQNNGV. The CDR3 length is 13 residues. V lost 5 bases to trimming and J lost 4 bases, with 12 bases between them. This CDR3 reads CASSQSGLYEQYF. CDR3 bases: TGTGCCAGCAGCCAATCGGGACTTTACGAGCAGTACTTC.

This chain links TRBV28 with TRBJ1-1; a possible D gene is TRBD1 (5 bases). There are 13 residues in the CDR3. CDR1 and CDR2 from the germline V gene are MDHEN and SYDVKM. Trimming cost V 10 bases and J 4 bases, with 16 bases left between them. The chain's CDR3 is CATCGTAGTEAFF. CDR3 bases: TGTGCCACCTGCGGGACCGCAGGCACTGAAGCTTTCTTT. Filled out from reference TRBV28 and TRBJ1-1, the complete variable domain reads DVKVTQSSRYLVKRTGEKVFLECVQDMDHENMFWYRQDPGLGLRLIYFSYDVKMKEKGDIPEGYSVSREKKERFSLILESASTNQTSMYLCATCGTAGTEAFFGQGTRLTVV.

CDR3 coding DNA: TGCGCCAGCAGCGCATGGACTAGCGGGAGCTTCTATGAGCAGTTCTTC. Translating gives CASSAWTSGSFYEQFF. The V gene is TRBV5-1, the J gene TRBJ2-1, with 13 positions matching TRBD2. The junction had 9 bases not matched to a gene; V was cut back by 4 bases and J by 8 bases. The CDR3 has 16 amino acids. Germline CDR1 SGHRS, CDR2 YFSETQ.